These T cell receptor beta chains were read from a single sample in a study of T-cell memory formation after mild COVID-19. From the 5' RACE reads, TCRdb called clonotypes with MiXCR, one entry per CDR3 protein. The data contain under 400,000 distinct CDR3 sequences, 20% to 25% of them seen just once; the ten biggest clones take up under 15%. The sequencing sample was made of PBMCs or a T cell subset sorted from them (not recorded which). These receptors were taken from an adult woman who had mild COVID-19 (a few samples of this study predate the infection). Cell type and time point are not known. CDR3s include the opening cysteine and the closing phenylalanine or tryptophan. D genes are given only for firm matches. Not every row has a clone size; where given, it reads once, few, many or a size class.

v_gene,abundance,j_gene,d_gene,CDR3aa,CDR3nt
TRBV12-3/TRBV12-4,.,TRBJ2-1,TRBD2,CASSPLGRGDHNEQFF,TGTGCCAGCAGTCCCCTAGGCCGGGGGGACCACAATGAGCAGTTCTTC
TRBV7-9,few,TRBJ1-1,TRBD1,CASSRGTGRTTTEAFF,TGTGCCAGCAGCCGAGGGACAGGGAGGACAACCACTGAAGCTTTCTTT
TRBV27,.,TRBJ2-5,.,CASKAGARLETQYF,TGTGCCAGCAAGGCGGGGGCGCGGTTGGAGACCCAGTACTTC
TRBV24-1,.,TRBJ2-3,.,CATSDPGISGADTQYF,TGTGCCACCAGTGATCCGGGAATTAGCGGAGCAGATACGCAGTATTTT
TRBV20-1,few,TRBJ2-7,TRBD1,CSARDRRSYEQYF,TGCAGTGCTAGGGACAGGCGTTCCTACGAGCAGTACTTC
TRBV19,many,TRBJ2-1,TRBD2,CASSPRGGRNEQFF,TGTGCCAGTAGTCCCCGGGGGGGCCGAAATGAGCAGTTCTTC
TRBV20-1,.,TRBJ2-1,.,CSAKDVSYNEQFF,TGCAGTGCTAAGGATGTCTCCTACAATGAGCAGTTCTTC
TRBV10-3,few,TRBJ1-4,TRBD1,CAISGGQGTEKLFF,TGTGCCATCAGTGGGGGACAGGGGACTGAAAAACTGTTTTTT
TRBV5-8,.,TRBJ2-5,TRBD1,CASSWGTAYQETQYF,TGTGCCAGCAGCTGGGGGACAGCCTACCAAGAGACCCAGTACTTC
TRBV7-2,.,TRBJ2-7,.,CASSLVVGAVEQYF,TGTGCCAGCAGCTTAGTTGTGGGCGCAGTCGAGCAGTACTTC
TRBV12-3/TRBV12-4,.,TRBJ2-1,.,CASSFSAYNEQFF,TGTGCCAGCAGTTTTTCTGCCTACAATGAGCAGTTCTTC
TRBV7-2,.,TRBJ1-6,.,CASSLVAANLNSPLHF,TGTGCCAGCAGCTTAGTGGCAGCCAATCTTAATTCACCCCTCCACTTT
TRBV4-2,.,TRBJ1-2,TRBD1,CASSQDPQGGSGYTF,TGTGCCAGCAGCCAAGACCCTCAGGGGGGCTCCGGCTACACCTTC
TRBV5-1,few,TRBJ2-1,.,CASSLGRGRQERNEQFF,TGCGCCAGCAGCTTGGGAAGGGGAAGACAGGAGAGGAATGAGCAGTTCTTC
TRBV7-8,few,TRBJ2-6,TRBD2,CASIRRLAGGGPGANVLTF,TGTGCCAGCATCAGAAGGCTAGCGGGGGGTGGCCCTGGGGCCAACGTCCTGACTTTC
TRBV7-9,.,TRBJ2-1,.,CASSYLAADNEQFF,TGTGCCAGCAGCTACCTAGCCGCGGACAATGAGCAGTTCTTC
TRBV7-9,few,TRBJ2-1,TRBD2,CASSLKTSGSIDEQFF,TGTGCCAGCAGCTTAAAGACTAGCGGGAGCATTGATGAGCAGTTCTTC